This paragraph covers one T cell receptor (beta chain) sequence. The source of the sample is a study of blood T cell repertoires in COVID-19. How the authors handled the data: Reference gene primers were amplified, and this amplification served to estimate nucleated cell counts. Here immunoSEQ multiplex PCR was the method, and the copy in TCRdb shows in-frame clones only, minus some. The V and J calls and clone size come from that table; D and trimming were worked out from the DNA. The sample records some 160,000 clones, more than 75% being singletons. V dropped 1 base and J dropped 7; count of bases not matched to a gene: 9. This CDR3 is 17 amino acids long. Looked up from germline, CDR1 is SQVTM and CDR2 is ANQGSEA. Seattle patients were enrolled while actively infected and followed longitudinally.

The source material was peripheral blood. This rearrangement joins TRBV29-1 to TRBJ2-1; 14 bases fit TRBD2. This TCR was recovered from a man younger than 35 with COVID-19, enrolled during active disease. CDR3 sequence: CSVEGKGLAGAGNEQFF. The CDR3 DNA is TGCAGCGTTGAAGGAAAGGGACTAGCGGGAGCGGGGAATGAGCAGTTCTTC.